The 22 T cell receptor beta chains listed next were all sequenced from one sample in a study of T cells after yellow fever vaccination. Using its own MiXCR run on the 5' RACE reads, TCRdb lists one record per CDR3 protein. The profile covers 340,000 or so distinct CDR3 sequences, with roughly an eighth appearing a single time and 2.5% to 4% taken by the ten largest. The sample here was CD4+ T cells sorted from PBMCs, taken 15 days after the yellow fever booster vaccination. All receptors come from a man aged 18 to 30 who received the YFV17D yellow fever vaccine.

The sample holds a few counts of this clonotype. The V gene is TRBV10-3, the J gene TRBJ2-7; D possibly corresponds to TRBD1 (6 bases). CDR3 length: 13 amino acids. The V gene's germline CDR1 is ENHRY and CDR2 SYGVKD. V was shortened by 4 bases and J by 7 bases, with 14 bases between the two germline ends. The CDR3 sequence: CAISGGTSEEQYF. The CDR3 nucleotides read TGTGCCATCAGTGGTGGGACATCGGAGGAGCAGTACTTC.

The V call is TRBV7-9, the J call TRBJ1-1, with D perhaps TRBD1 (6 bases). This CDR3 is built from 16 residues. Germline loops: CDR1 SEHNR, CDR2 FQNEAQ (reference sequence). Deletions cut 4 bases from V and 0 bases from J, with 15 bases between. The CDR3 protein is CASSSRQEAMNTEAFF. In DNA form, the CDR3 reads TGTGCCAGCAGCTCCCGACAGGAGGCCATGAACACTGAAGCTTTCTTT.

The chain employs TRBV27 and TRBJ1-4; 11 positions match TRBD1. The CDR3 is 14 residues long. Germline-derived CDR1 and CDR2 are MNHEY and SMNVEV (reference sequence). Losses at the gene ends were 4 bases for V and 8 bases for J; bases not matched to a gene: 3. This chain's CDR3 is CASSSWTGGEKLFF. The CDR3 nucleotides read TGTGCCAGCAGTTCCTGGACAGGGGGCGAAAAACTGTTTTTT.

The sample holds a few counts of this clonotype. This chain joins TRBV6-1 and TRBJ2-1; 10 bases are shared with TRBD2. V dropped 8 bases and J dropped 7; count of bases not matched to a gene: 8. CDR1 is MNHNS and CDR2 is SASEGT in the germline V gene. This CDR3 region has 14 residues. The CDR3 loop reads CASGSGGALNEQFF. In nucleotides, the CDR3 is TGTGCCAGCGGAAGCGGGGGGGCCTTGAATGAGCAGTTCTTC.

In this sample, this clonotype turned up a few times. This chain connects TRBV24-1 to TRBJ2-2; 9 nucleotides line up with TRBD1. Unmatched junction bases numbered 10, after V lost 3 bases and J lost 9 bases. This CDR3 is built from 16 residues. The V gene's germline CDR1 is KGHDR and CDR2 SFDVKD. The CDR3 here is CATSDPGQGRSWELFF. The CDR3 nucleotides are TGTGCCACCAGTGATCCCGGACAGGGGAGGTCCTGGGAGCTGTTTTTT.

This clonotype was detected only a few times. The chain carries TRBV6-2 or TRBV6-3 and TRBJ2-2, with 11 bases identical to TRBD2. Germline V lookup: CDR1 MNHEY, CDR2 SVGEGT. This CDR3 has 15 residues. The trim removed 3 bases at V and 4 bases at J, leaving 1 base unmatched. The CDR3: CASSYSGGATGELFF. The CDR3 DNA is TGTGCCAGCAGTTATAGCGGGGGGGCCACCGGGGAGCTGTTTTTT.

The chain links TRBV7-2 to TRBJ1-4, with D perhaps TRBD1 (5 bases). CDR3 length equals 14 residues. The germline gives CDR1 SGHTA, CDR2 FQGNSA. Between the trimmed V and J ends, which lost 2 bases and 7 bases, there was a span of 11 bases. The chain's CDR3 is CASSLQGWGEKLFF. The CDR3 DNA sequence: TGTGCCAGCAGCTTACAGGGTTGGGGTGAAAAACTGTTTTTT. The full variable domain, rest sourced from reference TRBV7-2 and TRBJ1-4, is GAGVSQSPSNKVTEKGKDVELRCDPISGHTALYWYRQSLGQGLEFLIYFQGNSAPDKSGLPSDRFSAERTGGSVSTLTIQRTQQEDSAVYLCASSLQGWGEKLFFGSGTQLSVL.

This clonotype was counted only a few times. The CDR3 DNA is TGTGCCAGCAAAAGCGAGTTTTTGGGGACCCAGTACTTC. Residues: CASKSEFLGTQYF. The chain recombines TRBV2 with TRBJ2-5; D remains ambiguous. Germline assignment: CDR1 SNHLY and CDR2 FYNNEI. Trimming took 7 bases from V and 7 from J, leaving 16 bases between them. The CDR3 extends over 13 amino acids.

This clonotype was seen ten or more times. The J gene is TRBJ1-5, the V gene TRBV25-1, with 10 bases identical to TRBD1. The CDR3 spans 16 residues. Unmatched junction bases numbered 8, after V lost 3 bases and J lost 6 bases. Germline CDR1 and CDR2: MGHDK and SYGVNS. The CDR3 coding sequence is TGTGCCAGCAGTGAGGGGGGACAGGGGATTAGTCAGCCCCAGCATTTT. It specifies CASSEGGQGISQPQHF.

This clonotype was observed at least ten times. The V and J genes are TRBV7-9 and TRBJ2-3; 10 bases are shared with TRBD2. CDR1 is SEHNR and CDR2 is FQNEAQ in the germline V gene (reference sequence). The CDR3 extends over 15 amino acids. After removal of 5 bases from V and 4 bases from J, the junction contained 6 bases not matched to a gene. The CDR3 reads CASSPWTSGPDTQYF. The CDR3 DNA reads as TGTGCCAGCAGCCCCTGGACTAGCGGTCCAGATACGCAGTATTTT.

The V gene is TRBV28, the J gene TRBJ1-1; D gene unclear. Germline V gene sequence: CDR1 MDHEN, CDR2 SYDVKM. The CDR3 spans 14 residues. Trimming left V 6 bases short and J 3 bases short, with 14 bases between. CDR3 nucleotide sequence: TGTGCCAGCAGGGGTCCTTACATCGACACTGAAGCTTTCTTT. This translates into CASRGPYIDTEAFF.

The V and J genes are TRBV5-1 and TRBJ2-5; no clear D gene. The germline V gene encodes CDR1 SGHRS and CDR2 YFSETQ. Trimming pared 3 bases from V and 2 bases from J, leaving 11 bases between. The CDR3 spans 14 residues. Here the CDR3 reads CASSWRLPQETQYF. In nucleotides, the CDR3 is TGCGCCAGCAGCTGGCGACTGCCTCAAGAGACCCAGTACTTC.

This clonotype was counted only a few times. The V call is TRBV7-6, the J call TRBJ2-7, with 7 positions matching TRBD1. This CDR3 has 14 residues. J was trimmed by 3 bases and V by 3 bases; bases with no gene match: 5. Germline CDR1 reads SGHVS; CDR2 reads FNYEAQ. DNA of the CDR3: TGTGCCAGCAGCTTGAGGGACAGCTTCTACGAGCAGTACGTC. Residues: CASSLRDSFYEQYV.

V gene TRBV7-6 combines with J gene TRBJ2-5, with 7 nucleotides matching TRBD2. Losses at the gene ends were 1 base for V and 5 bases for J; bases not matched to a gene: 10. Looked up from germline, CDR1 is SGHVS and CDR2 is FNYEAQ. This CDR3 contains 16 residues. CDR3 in DNA: TGTGCCAGCAGCTTAGAGCCAACAGCGGGGTTGGAGACCCAGTACTTC. It translates to CASSLEPTAGLETQYF.

The V call is TRBV12-3 or TRBV12-4, the J call TRBJ1-1; D remains unclear. The length of the CDR3 is 14 residues. Trimming removed 7 bases at V and 0 bases at J, with 12 bases between. The CDR3 is CASTRSNMNTEAFF. The CDR3 nucleotides read TGTGCCAGCACCCGCTCTAACATGAACACTGAAGCTTTCTTT.

The chain links TRBV3-1 to TRBJ1-5, with D perhaps matching TRBD1 (5 bases). Trimming shortened V by 4 bases and J by 9 bases, and 22 bases separated the two germline ends. This CDR3 is 16 amino acids long. The germline CDR1 and CDR2 sequences are LGHDT and YNNKEL (reference sequence). The CDR3, as DNA: TGTGCCAGCAGCCCCTCTCCTCAGGTTGACCAGGGGCCCCAGCATTTT. This gives the protein CASSPSPQVDQGPQHF.

This clonotype occurred many times. The chain combines TRBV5-1 with TRBJ1-1, with D maybe TRBD1 (6 bases). Between the trimmed V and J ends, which lost 3 bases and 4 bases, there was a span of 16 bases. CDR1 and CDR2 from the germline V gene are SGHRS and YFSETQ. This CDR3 comprises 15 residues. CDR3: CASSSRQDRFTEAFF. The DNA for the CDR3 is TGCGCCAGCAGCTCCCGACAGGACAGATTCACTGAAGCTTTCTTT.

A few counts support this clonotype. The rearrangement links TRBV5-5 to TRBJ2-5, with TRBD2 matching over 8 bases. The CDR3 extends over 14 amino acids. The ends lost 2 bases at V and 5 bases at J; junction bases unmatched: 5. Germline V gene data show CDR1 as SGHKS and CDR2 as YYEKEE (reference sequence). CDR3 in amino acids: CASSLAGVMETQYF. In DNA form, the CDR3 reads TGTGCCAGCAGCTTAGCGGGGGTGATGGAGACCCAGTACTTC.

This clonotype showed up just a few times. This chain uses TRBV28 with TRBJ2-7; tentatively, D is TRBD1 (7 bases). Trimming cost V 3 bases and J 2 bases, with 14 bases left between them. Germline V gives CDR1 MDHEN, CDR2 SYDVKM. This CDR3 spans 15 amino acids. CDR3 DNA: TGTGCCAGCAGTTTGGGGGGACAGCGAACCTACGAGCAGTACGTC. It yields the protein CASSLGGQRTYEQYV.

V gene TRBV11-3 combines with J gene TRBJ2-2; 9 positions match TRBD2. The trim removed 7 bases at V and 5 bases at J, leaving 5 bases unmatched. There are 14 residues in the CDR3. The germline CDR1 and CDR2 sequences are SGHNT and YENEEA. The CDR3 loop is CASTAGGSTGELFF. As DNA, the CDR3 is TGTGCCAGCACTGCGGGGGGGAGTACCGGGGAGCTGTTTTTT.

This clonotype was picked up a small number of times. This chain links TRBV20-1 with TRBJ1-3; TRBD1 matches at 7 bases. The V gene end was trimmed by 5 bases and the J gene end by 2 bases; junction bases not matched to a gene: 9. The length of the CDR3 is 15 residues. Germline V gives CDR1 DFQATT, CDR2 SNEGSKA (reference sequence). The CDR3: CSASGTGTAGNTIYF. CDR3 nucleotides: TGCAGTGCTTCTGGGACCGGGACAGCTGGAAACACCATATATTTT.

The CDR3 is CATSRESTYGYTF. The CDR3 DNA reads as TGTGCCACCAGCAGAGAAAGCACGTATGGCTACACCTTC. This chain joins TRBV15 and TRBJ1-2, with D hard to call. CDR3 size: 13 residues. The germline V and J ends were trimmed by 0 bases and 5 bases, with 7 bases remaining between them. Germline CDR1 LNHNV, CDR2 YYDKDF (reference sequence).